The rows below give T cell receptor beta chains drawn from one sample of a study of blood T cell repertoires in COVID-19. Generated by immunoSEQ multiplex PCR, the TCRdb table keeps only in-frame clones and is missing some. The data show 250,000 or so clones, about 89% seen once. The material sequenced was peripheral blood. These receptor sequences come from a man aged 35-49 years with active or convalescent COVID-19. Each CDR3 is given with its conserved first and last residue. The D gene is left open where the match is weak. The size field is filled for only some rows; it gives once, few, many or a size class.

v_call: TRBV28; j_call: TRBJ2-2; clone_size: -; d_call: TRBD1; cdr3_aa: CATGDRNTGELFF; cdr3_nt: TGTGCCACTGGGGACAGAAACACCGGGGAGCTGTTTTTT
v_call: TRBV10-2; j_call: TRBJ1-4; clone_size: -; d_call: -; cdr3_aa: CASSDPGHTNEKLFF; cdr3_nt: TGCGCCAGCAGTGACCCGGGACATACGAATGAAAAACTGTTTTTT
v_call: TRBV27; j_call: TRBJ1-6; clone_size: once; d_call: TRBD1; cdr3_aa: CASSWSIDRVVSPLHF; cdr3_nt: TGTGCCAGCAGTTGGAGTATAGACAGGGTGGTCTCACCCCTCCACTTT
v_call: TRBV18; j_call: TRBJ1-1; clone_size: -; d_call: TRBD1; cdr3_aa: CASSPNRDSIEAFF; cdr3_nt: TGTGCCAGCTCACCGAATCGGGACAGCATTGAAGCTTTCTTT
v_call: TRBV5-6; j_call: TRBJ1-4; clone_size: -; d_call: TRBD1; cdr3_aa: CASSLVGQGSTNEKLFF; cdr3_nt: TGTGCCAGCAGCTTGGTCGGACAGGGTTCGACTAATGAAAAACTGTTTTTT
v_call: TRBV19; j_call: TRBJ2-1; clone_size: -; d_call: -; cdr3_aa: CASGQGRATYNEQFF; cdr3_nt: TGTGCCAGTGGGCAGGGCAGGGCAACCTACAATGAGCAGTTCTTC
v_call: TRBV28; j_call: TRBJ1-3; clone_size: -; d_call: TRBD1; cdr3_aa: CASSSMTGMGSVTGNTIYF; cdr3_nt: TGTGCCAGCAGTTCGATGACAGGGATGGGTAGTGTGACTGGAAACACCATATATTTT
v_call: TRBV2; j_call: TRBJ1-5; clone_size: -; d_call: -; cdr3_aa: CASRKRTEPKQPQHF; cdr3_nt: TGTGCCAGCAGGAAGAGGACAGAGCCGAAGCAGCCCCAGCATTTT
v_call: TRBV24-1; j_call: TRBJ1-2; clone_size: few; d_call: TRBD1; cdr3_aa: CATSDTPRDSETPNYGYTF; cdr3_nt: TGTGCCACCAGTGACACCCCTCGGGACAGCGAAACCCCTAACTATGGCTACACCTTC
v_call: TRBV5-1; j_call: TRBJ2-6; clone_size: -; d_call: TRBD1; cdr3_aa: CASSLLGGPGANVLTF; cdr3_nt: TGCGCCAGCAGCTTGTTAGGGGGCCCTGGGGCCAACGTCCTGACTTTC
v_call: TRBV3-1/TRBV3-2; j_call: TRBJ2-5; clone_size: -; d_call: -; cdr3_aa: CASSLSGVTWETQYF; cdr3_nt: TGTGCCAGCAGCCTCTCGGGGGTCACATGGGAGACCCAGTACTTC
v_call: TRBV5-5; j_call: TRBJ2-1; clone_size: -; d_call: -; cdr3_aa: CASSLLDGEQFF; cdr3_nt: TGTGCCAGCAGCTTACTAGATGGAGAGCAGTTCTTC
v_call: TRBV2; j_call: TRBJ1-1; clone_size: -; d_call: -; cdr3_aa: CASSDMRGGDTEAFF; cdr3_nt: TGTGCCAGCAGTGACATGAGGGGGGGGGACACTGAAGCTTTCTTT
v_call: TRBV3-1/TRBV3-2; j_call: TRBJ2-5; clone_size: -; d_call: TRBD2; cdr3_aa: CASSQDRTSGSRGETQYF; cdr3_nt: TGTGCCAGCAGCCAAGATAGGACTAGCGGGAGTCGAGGAGAGACCCAGTACTTC
v_call: TRBV12-3/TRBV12-4; j_call: TRBJ2-7; clone_size: -; d_call: -; cdr3_aa: CASSRRIYEQYF; cdr3_nt: TGTGCCAGCAGCAGAAGAATCTACGAGCAGTACTTC
v_call: TRBV5-4; j_call: TRBJ1-1; clone_size: -; d_call: -; cdr3_aa: CASSFAASRSMNTEAFF; cdr3_nt: TGTGCCAGCAGCTTCGCCGCGTCGCGATCCATGAACACTGAAGCTTTCTTT
v_call: TRBV5-1; j_call: TRBJ2-5; clone_size: -; d_call: TRBD2; cdr3_aa: CASSLSIGLAGKSETQYF; cdr3_nt: TGCGCCAGCAGCTTGTCGATCGGACTAGCGGGAAAATCTGAGACCCAGTACTTC
v_call: TRBV6-1; j_call: TRBJ2-5; clone_size: -; d_call: TRBD1; cdr3_aa: CASSEDREETQYF; cdr3_nt: TGTGCCAGCAGTGAGGACAGGGAAGAGACCCAGTACTTC
v_call: TRBV10-1; j_call: TRBJ2-1; clone_size: -; d_call: -; cdr3_aa: CASSESRGAHYNEQFF; cdr3_nt: TGCGCCAGCAGTGAGTCCCGGGGGGCGCATTACAATGAGCAGTTCTTC
v_call: TRBV3-1/TRBV3-2; j_call: TRBJ2-2; clone_size: few; d_call: -; cdr3_aa: CASSGGTNTGELFF; cdr3_nt: TGTGCCAGCAGCGGCGGGACGAACACCGGGGAGCTGTTTTTT
v_call: TRBV6-6; j_call: TRBJ2-7; clone_size: -; d_call: TRBD1; cdr3_aa: CASSGSTGGYGEQYF; cdr3_nt: TGTGCCAGCAGTGGATCGACAGGGGGCTATGGGGAGCAGTACTTC
v_call: TRBV4-1; j_call: TRBJ1-3; clone_size: -; d_call: -; cdr3_aa: CASSQEGGSGNTIYF; cdr3_nt: TGCGCCAGCAGCCAAGAAGGGGGCTCTGGAAACACCATATATTTT
v_call: TRBV11-3; j_call: TRBJ2-7; clone_size: -; d_call: -; cdr3_aa: CASSLMTITYEQYF; cdr3_nt: TGTGCCAGCAGCTTAATGACTATAACCTACGAGCAGTACTTC
v_call: TRBV5-1; j_call: TRBJ2-7; clone_size: -; d_call: -; cdr3_aa: CASSSDDGDYEQYF; cdr3_nt: TGCGCCAGCAGCTCAGACGACGGAGACTACGAGCAGTACTTC
v_call: TRBV7-7; j_call: TRBJ2-1; clone_size: -; d_call: TRBD2; cdr3_aa: CASSELAGASNEQFF; cdr3_nt: TGTGCTAGCAGCGAACTAGCGGGAGCTAGCAATGAGCAGTTCTTC
v_call: TRBV5-4; j_call: TRBJ1-2; clone_size: -; d_call: TRBD1; cdr3_aa: CASSFYRQGPYGYTF; cdr3_nt: TGTGCCAGCAGCTTTTATCGACAGGGTCCTTATGGCTACACCTTC
v_call: TRBV12-3/TRBV12-4; j_call: TRBJ2-5; clone_size: -; d_call: -; cdr3_aa: CASSQEETVTQYF; cdr3_nt: TGTGCCAGCAGTCAGGAAGAGACAGTGACCCAGTACTTC
v_call: TRBV7-3; j_call: TRBJ2-7; clone_size: -; d_call: TRBD1; cdr3_aa: CASSPTGDSGVYEQYF; cdr3_nt: TGTGCCAGCAGCCCTACTGGGGACAGCGGTGTCTACGAGCAGTACTTC
v_call: TRBV4-2; j_call: TRBJ1-2; clone_size: few; d_call: -; cdr3_aa: CASSQDRFNYGYTF; cdr3_nt: TGTGCCAGCAGCCAAGACAGGTTCAACTATGGCTACACCTTC
v_call: TRBV2; j_call: TRBJ2-1; clone_size: once; d_call: TRBD1; cdr3_aa: CATTGGFYEQFF; cdr3_nt: TGTGCCACCACAGGGGGCTTCTATGAGCAGTTCTTC
v_call: TRBV5-4; j_call: TRBJ2-1; clone_size: -; d_call: -; cdr3_aa: CASSLQTGSLNEQFF; cdr3_nt: TGTGCCAGCAGCTTGCAAACGGGGTCACTCAATGAGCAGTTCTTC
v_call: TRBV5-1; j_call: TRBJ2-3; clone_size: -; d_call: -; cdr3_aa: CASRDTLGLGTDTQYF; cdr3_nt: TGCGCCAGCAGAGATACTCTGGGCTTGGGCACAGATACGCAGTATTTT
v_call: TRBV6-5; j_call: TRBJ2-1; clone_size: -; d_call: -; cdr3_aa: CASSYSDTEQFF; cdr3_nt: TGTGCCAGCAGTTACTCCGACACCGAGCAGTTCTTC
v_call: TRBV24-1; j_call: TRBJ1-4; clone_size: -; d_call: -; cdr3_aa: CATSDPTDVNEKLFF; cdr3_nt: TGTGCCACCAGTGATCCGACAGACGTTAATGAAAAACTGTTTTTT
v_call: TRBV27; j_call: TRBJ2-1; clone_size: -; d_call: TRBD1; cdr3_aa: CATLGQGVNEQFF; cdr3_nt: TGTGCCACCCTGGGACAGGGGGTGAATGAGCAGTTCTTC
v_call: TRBV9; j_call: TRBJ2-1; clone_size: -; d_call: -; cdr3_aa: CASSTGTGWEQFF; cdr3_nt: TGTGCCAGCAGCACAGGGACCGGTTGGGAGCAGTTCTTC
v_call: TRBV5-6; j_call: TRBJ2-4; clone_size: -; d_call: TRBD1; cdr3_aa: CASSWGTGLAKNIQYF; cdr3_nt: TGTGCCAGCAGCTGGGGGACAGGGCTGGCCAAAAACATTCAGTACTTC
v_call: TRBV5-1; j_call: TRBJ1-1; clone_size: once; d_call: -; cdr3_aa: CASSLEAYYTEAFF; cdr3_nt: TGCGCCAGCAGCTTGGAAGCGTACTACACTGAAGCTTTCTTT
v_call: TRBV10-1; j_call: TRBJ2-3; clone_size: -; d_call: -; cdr3_aa: CASSEFQADTQYF; cdr3_nt: TGCGCCAGCAGTGAGTTTCAGGCAGATACGCAGTATTTT
v_call: TRBV5-1; j_call: TRBJ2-5; clone_size: few; d_call: -; cdr3_aa: CASSSLGSAGRETQYF; cdr3_nt: TGCGCCAGCAGCTCCCTTGGGTCGGCAGGCCGGGAGACCCAGTACTTC
v_call: TRBV18; j_call: TRBJ2-7; clone_size: -; d_call: TRBD1; cdr3_aa: CASSWGQGEDYEQYF; cdr3_nt: TGTGCCAGCTCATGGGGACAGGGCGAAGACTACGAGCAGTACTTC
v_call: TRBV4-1; j_call: TRBJ1-5; clone_size: few; d_call: -; cdr3_aa: CASSQRVLVRQTLGNQPQHF; cdr3_nt: TGCGCCAGCAGCCAGAGGGTCTTGGTCAGGCAGACTTTGGGCAATCAGCCCCAGCATTTT
v_call: TRBV7-6; j_call: TRBJ2-3; clone_size: -; d_call: TRBD1; cdr3_aa: CASSSPRTGGPGDTQYF; cdr3_nt: TGTGCCAGCAGCTCCCCCCGGACAGGGGGTCCGGGGGATACGCAGTATTTT